This is a list of T cell receptor beta chains from one sample in a study of technical replicates of blood from several donors. Data came from immunoSEQ multiplex PCR; TCRdb stores just in-frame clones and leaves some out. The sample lists about 85,000 clones; around 94% were seen once. Sequencing was carried out using T cells isolated from PBMCs. The receptor source for this set is a human donor in good health. CDR3s include the opening cysteine and the closing phenylalanine or tryptophan. The D gene is left open where the match is weak. Part of the rows lack a size; the others show once, few, many or a class for expanded clones.

CDR3: CASSFADRGTGYTF
DNA: TGTGCCAGCAGCTTCGCGGACAGGGGGACCGGCTACACCTTC
D: TRBD1
size: .
length: 14
V: TRBV5-6
J: TRBJ1-2

CDR3: CASSHSGVEYRQFF
DNA: TGTGCCAGCAGCCATTCGGGAGTAGAGTACCGGCAGTTCTTC
D: .
size: .
length: 14
V: TRBV4-2
J: TRBJ2-1

CDR3: CASTGTAKNEQFF
DNA: TGTGCCAGTACAGGGACAGCTAAAAATGAGCAGTTCTTC
D: TRBD1
size: .
length: 13
V: TRBV19
J: TRBJ2-1

CDR3: CASRVAGGQYNEQFF
DNA: TGTGCCAGCCGTGTAGCGGGAGGGCAATACAATGAGCAGTTCTTC
D: TRBD2
size: .
length: 15
V: TRBV5-4
J: TRBJ2-1

CDR3: CASSLEGASGYTF
DNA: TGTGCCAGCAGCTTGGAGGGGGCGTCTGGCTACACCTTC
D: TRBD1
size: .
length: 13
V: TRBV5-6
J: TRBJ1-2

CDR3: CASSLALLAVSYEQYF
DNA: TGTGCCAGCAGCTTAGCGCTGTTAGCGGTCTCCTACGAGCAGTACTTC
D: .
size: .
length: 16
V: TRBV7-9
J: TRBJ2-7

CDR3: CASSLSGGGRGLNEQFF
DNA: TGTGCCAGCAGTTTATCGGGTGGTGGGAGAGGGCTCAATGAGCAGTTCTTC
D: .
size: .
length: 17
V: TRBV28
J: TRBJ2-1

CDR3: CASSRGAEYNEQFF
DNA: TGTGCCAGCAGCCGGGGGGCAGAGTACAATGAGCAGTTCTTC
D: .
size: .
length: 14
V: TRBV9
J: TRBJ2-1

CDR3: CASRGTVSTDTQYF
DNA: TGTGCCAGCAGAGGGACAGTCTCGACAGATACGCAGTATTTT
D: TRBD1
size: .
length: 14
V: TRBV6-5
J: TRBJ2-3

CDR3: CASSQGASRKGGYEQYF
DNA: TGCGCCAGCAGCCAAGGGGCCTCAAGGAAGGGAGGCTACGAGCAGTACTTC
D: .
size: once
length: 17
V: TRBV4-1
J: TRBJ2-7

CDR3: CASSVAGGGLNNEQFF
DNA: TGTGCCAGCAGCGTAGCGGGCGGGGGGCTGAACAATGAGCAGTTCTTC
D: TRBD2
size: .
length: 16
V: TRBV9
J: TRBJ2-1

CDR3: CASSPHNTEAFF
DNA: TGTGCCAGCAGTCCCCATAACACTGAAGCTTTCTTT
D: .
size: .
length: 12
V: TRBV28
J: TRBJ1-1

CDR3: CASSERTGAHEQYF
DNA: TGTGCCAGCAGCGAAAGGACAGGCGCCCACGAGCAGTACTTC
D: TRBD1
size: once
length: 14
V: TRBV2
J: TRBJ2-7

CDR3: CASSLAKRNNYGYTF
DNA: TGTGCCAGCAGTTTAGCGAAGCGAAATAACTATGGCTACACCTTC
D: .
size: .
length: 15
V: TRBV28
J: TRBJ1-2

CDR3: CASRYRDRDSGNTIYF
DNA: TGTGCTAGCAGATACCGGGACAGGGACTCTGGAAACACCATATATTTT
D: TRBD1
size: .
length: 16
V: TRBV7-7
J: TRBJ1-3

CDR3: CASRLGQGTGELFF
DNA: TGTGCCAGCAGACTCGGACAGGGAACCGGGGAGCTGTTTTTT
D: TRBD1
size: .
length: 14
V: TRBV11-3
J: TRBJ2-2

CDR3: CASSRNDRGNSPLHF
DNA: TGTGCCAGCAGCCGTAACGACAGGGGTAATTCACCCCTCCACTTT
D: TRBD1
size: .
length: 15
V: TRBV6-5
J: TRBJ1-6

CDR3: CASTNLAGVQSYNEQFF
DNA: TGCGCCAGCACCAACCTAGCGGGAGTTCAATCCTACAATGAGCAGTTCTTC
D: TRBD2
size: .
length: 17
V: TRBV10-2
J: TRBJ2-1

CDR3: CASSLEGDTIYF
DNA: TGCGCCAGCAGCTTGGAAGGGGACACCATATATTTT
D: .
size: once
length: 12
V: TRBV5-1
J: TRBJ1-3

CDR3: CATRPRGNSGNTIYF
DNA: TGTGCCACCAGACCGAGGGGGAACTCTGGAAACACCATATATTTT
D: .
size: .
length: 15
V: TRBV28
J: TRBJ1-3

CDR3: CASSLRFAGASTDTQYF
DNA: TGTGCCAGCAGCTTGAGGTTCGCGGGAGCTAGCACAGATACGCAGTATTTT
D: TRBD2
size: .
length: 17
V: TRBV5-6
J: TRBJ2-3

CDR3: CASSSRTSPYEQYF
DNA: TGTGCCAGCAGCTCGCGGACTAGCCCCTACGAGCAGTACTTC
D: TRBD2
size: .
length: 14
V: TRBV7-2
J: TRBJ2-7

CDR3: CASSLLSEETQYF
DNA: TGCGCCAGCAGCTTGCTCTCGGAAGAGACCCAGTACTTC
D: .
size: .
length: 13
V: TRBV5-1
J: TRBJ2-5

CDR3: CASSLDSGYTF
DNA: TGCGCCAGCAGCTTGGACAGCGGCTACACCTTC
D: .
size: .
length: 11
V: TRBV5-1
J: TRBJ1-2

CDR3: CASSMKGGRSLAASYNEQFF
DNA: TGTGCCAGTAGTATGAAAGGGGGACGGTCACTAGCGGCGAGTTACAATGAGCAGTTCTTC
D: TRBD2
size: .
length: 20
V: TRBV19
J: TRBJ2-1

CDR3: CASRALRATHGYTF
DNA: TGTGCCAGCAGAGCTCTCAGGGCGACCCATGGCTACACCTTC
D: .
size: once
length: 14
V: TRBV6-1
J: TRBJ1-2

CDR3: CASRREVGYFHQETQYF
DNA: TGTGCCAGCAGACGGGAGGTGGGTTATTTCCACCAAGAGACCCAGTACTTC
D: TRBD2
size: .
length: 17
V: TRBV5-6
J: TRBJ2-5

CDR3: CASSPRGLAGEEQYF
DNA: TGTGCCAGCAGTCCACGGGGACTAGCGGGAGAAGAGCAGTACTTC
D: TRBD2
size: .
length: 15
V: TRBV6-5
J: TRBJ2-7

CDR3: CASSQDGREQYF
DNA: TGTGCCAGCAGCCAAGATGGCCGCGAGCAGTACTTC
D: .
size: .
length: 12
V: TRBV4-2
J: TRBJ2-7

CDR3: CASSEEPPGGSYNEQFF
DNA: TGTGCCAGCAGTGAAGAGCCGCCGGGGGGCTCCTACAATGAGCAGTTCTTC
D: TRBD2
size: .
length: 17
V: TRBV2
J: TRBJ2-1

CDR3: CASSVYNEQFF
DNA: TGTGCCAGCAGCGTATACAATGAGCAGTTCTTC
D: .
size: .
length: 11
V: TRBV11-2
J: TRBJ2-1

CDR3: CASRPGNTGELFF
DNA: TGTGCCAGCAGACCCGGGAATACCGGGGAGCTGTTTTTT
D: .
size: .
length: 13
V: TRBV25-1
J: TRBJ2-2

CDR3: CASSATSVYGYTF
DNA: TGTGCCAGCAGTGCAACGAGCGTCTATGGCTACACCTTC
D: .
size: .
length: 13
V: TRBV7-9
J: TRBJ1-2

CDR3: CASSPLSTGTSTFEQYF
DNA: TGTGCCAGCAGCCCACTCAGCACCGGGACTAGCACCTTCGAGCAGTACTTC
D: TRBD2
size: medium-sized
length: 17
V: TRBV9
J: TRBJ2-7

CDR3: CSVEDRTGDNEKLFF
DNA: TGCAGCGTTGAAGACCGGACAGGGGACAATGAAAAACTGTTTTTT
D: TRBD1
size: .
length: 15
V: TRBV29-1
J: TRBJ1-4

CDR3: CAISAVGGVLGYTF
DNA: TGTGCCATCAGTGCCGTCGGAGGGGTACTAGGCTACACCTTC
D: .
size: .
length: 14
V: TRBV10-3
J: TRBJ1-2

CDR3: CASSLVGVPDTQYF
DNA: TGTGCCAGCAGCTTAGTAGGGGTCCCCGATACGCAGTATTTT
D: .
size: .
length: 14
V: TRBV13
J: TRBJ2-3

CDR3: CAWSVFGGLNSPLHF
DNA: TGTGCCTGGAGTGTCTTTGGAGGCCTGAATTCACCCCTCCACTTT
D: .
size: once
length: 15
V: TRBV30
J: TRBJ1-6

CDR3: CASRRTGENTEAFF
DNA: TGCGCCAGCAGACGGACAGGGGAGAACACTGAAGCTTTCTTT
D: TRBD1
size: .
length: 14
V: TRBV4-1
J: TRBJ1-1

CDR3: CASSLDTGWEDQPQHF
DNA: TGTGCCAGCAGCTTGGATACGGGGTGGGAAGATCAGCCCCAGCATTTT
D: .
size: .
length: 16
V: TRBV11-2
J: TRBJ1-5

CDR3: CASSLGWTSGIRVGEQYF
DNA: TGTGCCAGCAGCTTGGGGTGGACTAGCGGGATTCGGGTTGGCGAGCAGTACTTC
D: TRBD2
size: .
length: 18
V: TRBV13
J: TRBJ2-7

CDR3: CSVDFQGALGLYTF
DNA: TGCAGCGTTGATTTCCAGGGGGCCTTGGGGCTTTACACCTTC
D: TRBD1
size: .
length: 14
V: TRBV29-1
J: TRBJ1-2

CDR3: CSVDEQGGMDTQYF
DNA: TGCAGCGTTGACGAACAGGGCGGAATGGATACGCAGTATTTT
D: .
size: .
length: 14
V: TRBV29-1
J: TRBJ2-3

CDR3: CASSQDRGTYGYTF
DNA: TGCGCCAGCAGCCAAGATCGCGGGACCTATGGCTACACCTTC
D: .
size: .
length: 14
V: TRBV4-1
J: TRBJ1-2

CDR3: CASSLGRDYEQYF
DNA: TGTGCTAGCAGCTTGGGCAGGGACTACGAGCAGTACTTC
D: .
size: .
length: 13
V: TRBV7-7
J: TRBJ2-7

CDR3: CATSIDMNTEAFF
DNA: TGTGCCACCAGCATCGACATGAACACTGAAGCTTTCTTT
D: .
size: .
length: 13
V: TRBV15
J: TRBJ1-1